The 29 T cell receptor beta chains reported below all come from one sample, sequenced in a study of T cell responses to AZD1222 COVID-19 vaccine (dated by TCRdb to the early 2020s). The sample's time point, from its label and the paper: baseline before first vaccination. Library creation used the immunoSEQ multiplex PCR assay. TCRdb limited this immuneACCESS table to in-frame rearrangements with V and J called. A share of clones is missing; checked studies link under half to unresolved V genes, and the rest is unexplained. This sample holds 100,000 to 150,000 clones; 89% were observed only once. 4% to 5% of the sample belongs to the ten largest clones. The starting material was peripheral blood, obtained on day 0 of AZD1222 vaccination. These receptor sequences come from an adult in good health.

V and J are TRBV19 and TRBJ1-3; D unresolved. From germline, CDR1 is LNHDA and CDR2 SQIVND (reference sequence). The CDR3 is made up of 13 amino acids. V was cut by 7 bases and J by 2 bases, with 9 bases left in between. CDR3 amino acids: CASTWTPGNTIYF. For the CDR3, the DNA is TGTGCCAGTACCTGGACGCCTGGAAACACCATATATTTT.

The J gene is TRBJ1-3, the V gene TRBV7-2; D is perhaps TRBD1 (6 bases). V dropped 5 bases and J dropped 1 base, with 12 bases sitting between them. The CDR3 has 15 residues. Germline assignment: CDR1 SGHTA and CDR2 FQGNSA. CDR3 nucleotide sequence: TGTGCCAGCAGCCCTACAGGGCCTTCTGGAAACACCATATATTTT. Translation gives CASSPTGPSGNTIYF. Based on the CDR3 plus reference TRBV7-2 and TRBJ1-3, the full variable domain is GAGVSQSPSNKVTEKGKDVELRCDPISGHTALYWYRQSLGQGLEFLIYFQGNSAPDKSGLPSDRFSAERTGGSVSTLTIQRTQQEDSAVYLCASSPTGPSGNTIYFGEGSWLTVV.

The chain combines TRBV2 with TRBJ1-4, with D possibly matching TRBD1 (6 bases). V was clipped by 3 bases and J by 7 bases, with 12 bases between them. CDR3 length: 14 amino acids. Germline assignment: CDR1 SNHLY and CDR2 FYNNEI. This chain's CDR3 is CASSDQGPGEKLFF. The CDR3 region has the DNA TGTGCCAGCAGTGACCAGGGGCCAGGTGAAAAACTGTTTTTT.

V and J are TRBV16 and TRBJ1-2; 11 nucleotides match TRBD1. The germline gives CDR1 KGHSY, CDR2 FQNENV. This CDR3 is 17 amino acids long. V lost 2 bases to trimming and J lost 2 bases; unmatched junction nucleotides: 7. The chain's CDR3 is CASSQGIRDRGNYGYTF. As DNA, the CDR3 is TGTGCCAGCAGCCAAGGGATCCGGGACAGGGGGAACTATGGCTACACCTTC.

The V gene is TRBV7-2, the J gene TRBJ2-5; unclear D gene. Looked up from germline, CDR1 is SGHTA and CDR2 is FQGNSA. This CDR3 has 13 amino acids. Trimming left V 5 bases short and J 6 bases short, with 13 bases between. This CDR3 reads CASSDGVWKTQYF. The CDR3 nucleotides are TGTGCCAGCAGCGACGGAGTTTGGAAGACCCAGTACTTC.

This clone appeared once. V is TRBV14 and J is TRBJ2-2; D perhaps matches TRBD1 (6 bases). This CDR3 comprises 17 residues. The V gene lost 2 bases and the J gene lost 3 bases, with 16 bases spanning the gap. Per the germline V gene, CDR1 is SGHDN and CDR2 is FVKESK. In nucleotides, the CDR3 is TGTGCCAGCAGCCAAAGAACCCGGACAGACTACACCGGGGAGCTGTTTTTT. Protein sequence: CASSQRTRTDYTGELFF.

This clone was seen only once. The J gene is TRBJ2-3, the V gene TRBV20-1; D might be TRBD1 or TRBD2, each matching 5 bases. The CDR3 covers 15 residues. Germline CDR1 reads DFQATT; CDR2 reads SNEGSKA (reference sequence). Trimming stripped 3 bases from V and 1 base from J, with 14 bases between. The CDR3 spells CSASREGRRTDTQYF. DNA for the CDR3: TGCAGTGCTAGTCGCGAGGGGCGACGCACAGATACGCAGTATTTT.

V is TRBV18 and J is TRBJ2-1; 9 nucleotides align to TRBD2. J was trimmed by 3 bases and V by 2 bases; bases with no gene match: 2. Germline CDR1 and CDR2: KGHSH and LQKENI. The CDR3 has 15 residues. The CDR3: CASSPDSGSYNEQFF. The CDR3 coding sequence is TGTGCCAGCTCACCAGATAGCGGGAGCTACAATGAGCAGTTCTTC.

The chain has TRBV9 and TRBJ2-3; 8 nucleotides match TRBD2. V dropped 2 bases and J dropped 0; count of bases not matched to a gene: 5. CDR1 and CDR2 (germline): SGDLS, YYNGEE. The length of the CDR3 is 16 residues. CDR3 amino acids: CASSVGGRPSTDTQYF. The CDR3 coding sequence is TGTGCCAGCAGCGTGGGCGGGAGGCCTAGCACAGATACGCAGTATTTT.

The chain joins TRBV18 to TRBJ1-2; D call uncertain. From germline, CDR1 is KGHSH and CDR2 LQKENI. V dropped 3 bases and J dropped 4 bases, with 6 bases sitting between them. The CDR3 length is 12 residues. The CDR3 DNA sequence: TGTGCCAGCTCACCCTCCAGCTATGGCTACACCTTC. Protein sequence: CASSPSSYGYTF.

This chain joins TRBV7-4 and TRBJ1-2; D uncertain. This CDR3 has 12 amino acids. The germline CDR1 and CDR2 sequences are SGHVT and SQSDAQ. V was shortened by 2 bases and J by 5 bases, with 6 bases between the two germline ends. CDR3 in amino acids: CASSLRRYGYTF. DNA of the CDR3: TGTGCCAGCAGCTTAAGGAGATATGGCTACACCTTC.

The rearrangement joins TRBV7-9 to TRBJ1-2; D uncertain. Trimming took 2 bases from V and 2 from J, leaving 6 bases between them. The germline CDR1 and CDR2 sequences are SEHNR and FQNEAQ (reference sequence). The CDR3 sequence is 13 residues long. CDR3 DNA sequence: TGTGCCAGCAGCTTACAGGTCAACTATGGCTACACCTTC. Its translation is CASSLQVNYGYTF. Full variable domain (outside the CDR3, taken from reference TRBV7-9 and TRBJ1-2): DTGVSQNPRHKITKRGQNVTFRCDPISEHNRLYWYRQTLGQGPEFLTYFQNEAQLEKSRLLSDRFSAERPKGSFSTLEIQRTEQGDSAMYLCASSLQVNYGYTFGSGTRLTVV.

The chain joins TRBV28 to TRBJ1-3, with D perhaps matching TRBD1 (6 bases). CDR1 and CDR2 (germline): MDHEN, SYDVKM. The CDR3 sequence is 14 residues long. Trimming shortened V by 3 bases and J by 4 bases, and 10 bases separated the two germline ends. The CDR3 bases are TGTGCCAGCAGTTTGCGGGGGGCAGGAAACACCATATATTTT. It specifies CASSLRGAGNTIYF. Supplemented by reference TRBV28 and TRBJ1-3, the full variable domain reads DVKVTQSSRYLVKRTGEKVFLECVQDMDHENMFWYRQDPGLGLRLIYFSYDVKMKEKGDIPEGYSVSREKKERFSLILESASTNQTSMYLCASSLRGAGNTIYFGEGSWLTVV.

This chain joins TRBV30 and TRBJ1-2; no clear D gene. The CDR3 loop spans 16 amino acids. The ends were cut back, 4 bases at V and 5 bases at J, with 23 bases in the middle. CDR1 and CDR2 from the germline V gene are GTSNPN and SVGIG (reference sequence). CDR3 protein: CAWNTLARSRGYGYTF. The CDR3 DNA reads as TGTGCCTGGAACACCCTGGCACGCAGTAGAGGATATGGCTACACCTTC. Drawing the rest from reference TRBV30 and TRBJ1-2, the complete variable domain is SQTIHQWPATLVQPVGSPLSLECTVEGTSNPNLYWYRQAAGRGLQLLFYSVGIGQISSEVPQNLSASRPQDRQFILSSKKLLLSDSGFYLCAWNTLARSRGYGYTFGSGTRLTVV.

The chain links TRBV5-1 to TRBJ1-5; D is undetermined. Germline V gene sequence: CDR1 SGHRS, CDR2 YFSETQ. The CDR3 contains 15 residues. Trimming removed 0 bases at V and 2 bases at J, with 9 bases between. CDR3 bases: TGCGCCAGCAGCTTGGTCCCCGGGGGCAATCAGCCCCAGCATTTT. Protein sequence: CASSLVPGGNQPQHF.

CDR3 DNA: TGTGCCAGCAGCCTGGGACAGGGGGCTTACTACACCTTC. Its protein is CASSLGQGAYYTF. The chain joins TRBV7-9 to TRBJ1-2, with 12 bases fitting TRBD1. This CDR3 is 13 amino acids long. Trimming cost V 5 bases and J 10 bases; bases outside gene matches: 5. Germline V gives CDR1 SEHNR, CDR2 FQNEAQ (reference sequence). The entire variable domain, with the rest obtained from reference TRBV7-9 and TRBJ1-2, is as follows: DTGVSQNPRHKITKRGQNVTFRCDPISEHNRLYWYRQTLGQGPEFLTYFQNEAQLEKSRLLSDRFSAERPKGSFSTLEIQRTEQGDSAMYLCASSLGQGAYYTFGSGTRLTVV.

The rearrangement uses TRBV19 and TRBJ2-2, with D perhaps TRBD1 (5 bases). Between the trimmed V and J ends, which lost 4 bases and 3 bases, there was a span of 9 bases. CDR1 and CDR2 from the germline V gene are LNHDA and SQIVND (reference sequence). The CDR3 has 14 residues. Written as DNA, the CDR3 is TGTGCCAGTAGTACTACAGGTTACACCGGGGAGCTGTTTTTT. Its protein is CASSTTGYTGELFF.

Here the CDR3 reads CASSSDRGYEQYF. The CDR3 DNA reads as TGTGCCAGCAGCTCCGACAGGGGTTACGAGCAGTACTTC. The V call is TRBV5-8, the J call TRBJ2-7; 8 bases line up with TRBD1. There are 13 residues in the CDR3. With V trimmed by 3 bases and J by 4 bases, 3 bases remained unmatched. Germline CDR1 SGHTS, CDR2 YDEGEE.

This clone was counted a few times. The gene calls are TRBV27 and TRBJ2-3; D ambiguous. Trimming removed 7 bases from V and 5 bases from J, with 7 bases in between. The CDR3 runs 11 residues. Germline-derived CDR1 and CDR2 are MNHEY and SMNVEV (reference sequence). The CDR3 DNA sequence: TGTGCCAGCACTAGGGAAGATACGCAGTATTTT. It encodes CASTREDTQYF.

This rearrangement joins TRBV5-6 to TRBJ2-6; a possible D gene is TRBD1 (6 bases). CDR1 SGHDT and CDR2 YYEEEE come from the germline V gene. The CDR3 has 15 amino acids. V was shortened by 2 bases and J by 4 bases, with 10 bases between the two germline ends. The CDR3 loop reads CASSFGTLGANVLTF. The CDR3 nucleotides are TGTGCCAGCAGCTTCGGGACATTAGGGGCCAACGTCCTGACTTTC.

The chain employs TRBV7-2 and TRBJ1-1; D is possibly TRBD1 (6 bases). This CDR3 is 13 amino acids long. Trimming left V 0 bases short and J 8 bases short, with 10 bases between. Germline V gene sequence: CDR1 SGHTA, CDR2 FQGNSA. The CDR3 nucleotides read TGTGCCAGCAGCTTAGCCGGGACATTAGAAGCTTTCTTT. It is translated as CASSLAGTLEAFF.

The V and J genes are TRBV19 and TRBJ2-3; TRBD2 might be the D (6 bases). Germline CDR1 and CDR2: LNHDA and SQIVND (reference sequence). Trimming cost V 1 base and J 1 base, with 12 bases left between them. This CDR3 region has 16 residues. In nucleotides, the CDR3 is TGTGCCAGTAGTATAGGGGCGGGGTGGGGCACAGATACGCAGTATTTT. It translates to CASSIGAGWGTDTQYF.

The CDR3 sequence: CASRNSDEQFF. The CDR3 nucleotides read TGTGCCAGCAGAAACAGCGACGAGCAGTTCTTC. V is TRBV25-1 and J is TRBJ2-1; no definite D call. This CDR3 has 11 amino acids. Looked up from germline, CDR1 is MGHDK and CDR2 is SYGVNS. Trimming took 6 bases from V and 10 from J, leaving 10 bases between them.

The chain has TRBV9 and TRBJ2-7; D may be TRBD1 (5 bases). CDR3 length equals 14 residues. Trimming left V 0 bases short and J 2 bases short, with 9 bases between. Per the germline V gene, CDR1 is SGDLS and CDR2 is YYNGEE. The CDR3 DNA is TGTGCCAGCAGCGTAGGAGACAGAACCTACGAGCAGTACTTC. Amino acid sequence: CASSVGDRTYEQYF.

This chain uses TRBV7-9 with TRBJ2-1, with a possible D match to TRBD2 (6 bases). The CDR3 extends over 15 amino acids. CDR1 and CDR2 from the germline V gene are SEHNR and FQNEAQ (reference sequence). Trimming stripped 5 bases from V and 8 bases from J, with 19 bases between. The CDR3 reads CASSPGLTLGDEQFF. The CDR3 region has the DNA TGTGCCAGCAGCCCGGGACTTACCCTGGGCGATGAGCAGTTCTTC.

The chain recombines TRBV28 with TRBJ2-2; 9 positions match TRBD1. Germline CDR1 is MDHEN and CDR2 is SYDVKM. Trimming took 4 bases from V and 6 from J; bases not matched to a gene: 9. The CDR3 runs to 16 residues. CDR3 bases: TGTGCCAGCAGTTACCTGTCCGGGACAGGGCCCGGGGAGCTGTTTTTT. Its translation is CASSYLSGTGPGELFF.

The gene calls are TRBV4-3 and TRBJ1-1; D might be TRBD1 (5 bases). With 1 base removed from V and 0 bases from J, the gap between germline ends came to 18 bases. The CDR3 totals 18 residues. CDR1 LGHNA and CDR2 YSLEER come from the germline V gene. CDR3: CASSQGRVEGSMNTEAFF. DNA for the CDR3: TGCGCCAGCAGCCAAGGTCGGGTGGAGGGGAGCATGAACACTGAAGCTTTCTTT.

The CDR3 DNA reads as TGTGCCAGCAGCCCAGAACAGGCCCCCCGGGGAAATGAGCAGTTCTTC. It codes for CASSPEQAPRGNEQFF. The chain couples TRBV7-8 to TRBJ2-1; D may be TRBD1 or TRBD2 (5 bases each). This CDR3 spans 16 amino acids. The V gene's germline CDR1 is SGHVS and CDR2 FQNEAQ. V was trimmed by 5 bases and J by 7 bases, leaving 21 bases between them.

CDR3 region: CASSHYPGQRRYEQYF. CDR3 sequence (DNA): TGCGCCAGCAGCCATTACCCTGGACAGCGACGATACGAGCAGTACTTC. The chain uses TRBV4-1 and TRBJ2-7; a possible D gene is TRBD1 (6 bases). This CDR3 is built from 16 residues. Per the germline V gene, CDR1 is MGHRA and CDR2 is YSYEKL. The V end lost 3 bases, the J end lost 4 bases, and 19 bases lay between the germline ends.